The source of this T cell receptor (beta chain) is a study of blood T cell repertoires in COVID-19. This CDR3 region has 16 residues. CDR1 is SEHNR, CDR2 FQNEAQ, per germline (reference sequence). V was clipped by 4 bases and J by 7 bases, with 19 bases between them. This clone came up once. As processed by the authors: The authors estimated nucleated cell counts from reference gene primer amplification. Profiled with immunoSEQ multiplex PCR; TCRdb holds only in-frame clones, not every one. Clone size and the V and J calls come from that table; the DNA yielded D and trimming. The sample lists 160,000 or so clones; more than 65% were seen once.

Sequencing was done on a sample of peripheral blood. The chain employs TRBV7-9 and TRBJ2-2, with D possibly matching TRBD2 (7 bases). The TCR was taken from a woman older than 75 with acute or convalescent COVID-19. The DNA of the CDR3 is TGTGCCAGCAGCTCCCGGGGGCGGGAGCCGGTCGGGGAGCTGTTTTTT. This gives the protein CASSSRGREPVGELFF.